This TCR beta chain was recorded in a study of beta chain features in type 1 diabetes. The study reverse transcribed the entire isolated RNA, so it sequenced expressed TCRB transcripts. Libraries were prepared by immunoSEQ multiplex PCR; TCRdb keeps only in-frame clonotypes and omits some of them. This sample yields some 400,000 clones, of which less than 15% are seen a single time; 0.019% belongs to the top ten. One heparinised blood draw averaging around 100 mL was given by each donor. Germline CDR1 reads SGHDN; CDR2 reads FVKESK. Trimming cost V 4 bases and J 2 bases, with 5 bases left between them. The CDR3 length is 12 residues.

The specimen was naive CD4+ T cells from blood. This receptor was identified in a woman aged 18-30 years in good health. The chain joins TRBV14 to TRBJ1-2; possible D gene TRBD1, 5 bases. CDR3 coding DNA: TGTGCCAGCAGCCGACAGAACTATGGCTACACCTTC. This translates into CASSRQNYGYTF.